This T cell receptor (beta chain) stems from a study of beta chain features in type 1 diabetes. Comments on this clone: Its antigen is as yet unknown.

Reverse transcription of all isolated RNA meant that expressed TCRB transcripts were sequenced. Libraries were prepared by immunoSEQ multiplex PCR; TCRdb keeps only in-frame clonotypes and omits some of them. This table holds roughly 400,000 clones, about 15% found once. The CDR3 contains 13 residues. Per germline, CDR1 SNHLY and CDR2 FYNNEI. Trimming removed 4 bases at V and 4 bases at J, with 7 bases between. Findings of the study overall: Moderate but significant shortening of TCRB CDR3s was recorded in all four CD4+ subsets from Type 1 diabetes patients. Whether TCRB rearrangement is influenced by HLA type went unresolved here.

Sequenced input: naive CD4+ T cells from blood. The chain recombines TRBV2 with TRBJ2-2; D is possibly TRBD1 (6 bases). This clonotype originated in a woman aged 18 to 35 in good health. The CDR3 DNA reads TGTGCCAGCAGTGGGACAGCCACCGGGGAGCTGTTTTTT. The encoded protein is CASSGTATGELFF.